This TCR beta chain was documented in a study of blood T cell repertoires in COVID-19. Whole-study context: The United States, Italy and Spain provided the acute and convalescent COVID-19 samples. PBMCs, B-cell-depleted T cells, or T cells provided the cDNA or gDNA that made up the material.

This table comes from immunoSEQ multiplex PCR, and its TCRdb copy is limited to in-frame clones, with some not included. The sample lists tens of thousands of clones; roughly 71% were seen once. CDR1 is SGHNT, CDR2 YENEEA, per germline. CDR3 size: 14 residues. V lost 5 bases to trimming and J lost 3 bases; unmatched junction nucleotides: 5. Sequencing was carried out using peripheral blood. The chain carries TRBV11-3 and TRBJ2-3; TRBD2 matches 7 bases. The clonotype was recovered from a human donor in a cohort sampled during active COVID-19. CDR3 sequence (DNA): TGTGCCAGCAGCCCCCTCGGGAGGACAGATACGCAGTATTTT. Amino acids: CASSPLGRTDTQYF.